Here is one TCR beta chain with its context. Assay used: immunoSEQ multiplex PCR; TCRdb lists only in-frame clones, some missing. Of roughly 200,000 clones in the sample, about 90% are singletons; the top ten hold about 0.59%. These data belong to a study of blood T cell repertoires in COVID-19. The overall study: From T cells, B-cell-depleted T cells, or PBMCs came the material, which was cDNA or gDNA.

This CDR3 comprises 17 residues. Trimming cost V 6 bases and J 2 bases; bases outside gene matches: 11. Germline CDR1 reads MNHEY; CDR2 reads SMNVEV (reference sequence). The chain employs TRBV27 and TRBJ2-2; TRBD2 matches at 8 bases. Sequenced material: peripheral blood. This clonotype was obtained from a man aged 45-65 years with acute or convalescent COVID-19. CDR3 region: CASRAGGASGNTGELFF. The CDR3 DNA reads as TGTGCCAGCAGGGCCGGGGGGGCTAGCGGCAACACCGGGGAGCTGTTTTTT.